This T cell receptor beta chain was captured in a study of T cells in women clearing cervical HPV infection. Study-wide context: Donors had HPV16-related CIN3 or worse; 2 had invasive cancer. Only a few women had HLA typing results available. For cases, blood was sampled a median approximately 150 days after lesion detection, interquartile range about 90 to 210 days.

Notes on this clone: Its antigen is not identified. The read terminates 3 residues before the CDR3 end, so the remaining end is supplied by the germline J gene.

The CDR3 sequence is 14 residues long. Germline lookup yields CDR1 SGHTA and CDR2 FQGTGA. The junction had 5 bases not matched to a gene; V was cut back by 6 bases and J by 5 bases. Study observations and caveats: CIN3+ cases had significantly higher TCR repertoire richness than controls, but evenness did not differ.

Using immunoSEQ multiplex PCR, the repertoire was profiled, and TCRdb retains in-frame clones only, with some absent. This specimen shows tens of thousands of clones; the ten leading clones hold roughly 1.5%. The sample consisted of blood buffy coat. V gene TRBV7-3 combines with J gene TRBJ2-2; TRBD1 aligns across 8 bases. This clonotype was obtained from a woman between 18 and 75 years old with a cervical HPV16 infection that either progressed to CIN3+ or cleared (not recorded which). Partial CDR3 DNA: TGTGCCAGCAGGTGGACAGGGAATACCGGGGAG. Protein product: CASRWTGNTGE. The whole CDR3 protein is CASRWTGNTGELFF.